These T cell receptor beta chains were read from a single sample in a study of blood T cell repertoires in COVID-19. The data were produced by immunoSEQ multiplex PCR, yet TCRdb's version contains in-frame clones alone and is incomplete. The sample lists some 150,000 clones, roughly 90% occurring once. The material sequenced was peripheral blood. The source is a man between 60 and 75 years old with active or convalescent COVID-19. Both conserved end residues are part of each CDR3. The D gene is left open where the match is weak. Where a row states a size, it is once, few, many or the class of an expanded clone; other rows omit it.

cdr3_nt: TGCGCCAGCAGCCCGATGGGAGGTACTAGCACAGATACGCAGTATTTT
cdr3_aa: CASSPMGGTSTDTQYF
d_call: -
clone_size: -
v_call: TRBV5-1
cdr3_length: 16
j_call: TRBJ2-3

cdr3_nt: TGTGCCACCAGTGATTTTAACCAGGGGGGTACCGGGGAGCTGTTTTTT
cdr3_aa: CATSDFNQGGTGELFF
d_call: -
clone_size: -
v_call: TRBV24-1
cdr3_length: 16
j_call: TRBJ2-2

cdr3_nt: TGCGCCAGCAGCTTGGCGGTAACAGGGAGCAGTGGCTACACCTTC
cdr3_aa: CASSLAVTGSSGYTF
d_call: -
clone_size: -
v_call: TRBV5-1
cdr3_length: 15
j_call: TRBJ1-2

cdr3_nt: TGTGCCAGCAGCACGGGACTCTCGTACTACGAGCAGTACTTC
cdr3_aa: CASSTGLSYYEQYF
d_call: -
clone_size: few
v_call: TRBV2
cdr3_length: 14
j_call: TRBJ2-7

cdr3_nt: TGTGCCAGCAGCCAATGGAGGGAGAACACCGGGGAGCTGTTTTTT
cdr3_aa: CASSQWRENTGELFF
d_call: -
clone_size: -
v_call: TRBV7-6
cdr3_length: 15
j_call: TRBJ2-2

cdr3_nt: TGTGCCAGCACCCTGGGGGGGAACACTGAAGCTTTCTTT
cdr3_aa: CASTLGGNTEAFF
d_call: -
clone_size: once
v_call: TRBV28
cdr3_length: 13
j_call: TRBJ1-1

cdr3_nt: TGTGCCACCAGTAGGGGCGGCAATCAGCCCCAGCATTTT
cdr3_aa: CATSRGGNQPQHF
d_call: -
clone_size: -
v_call: TRBV24-1
cdr3_length: 13
j_call: TRBJ1-5

cdr3_nt: TGTGCCAGCTCACCCGGGACAGGACTCTCTGGGGCCAACGTCCTGACTTTC
cdr3_aa: CASSPGTGLSGANVLTF
d_call: TRBD1
clone_size: -
v_call: TRBV18
cdr3_length: 17
j_call: TRBJ2-6

cdr3_nt: TGTGCCAGCAGCCGCGGGACAGGGAACACTGAAGCTTTCTTT
cdr3_aa: CASSRGTGNTEAFF
d_call: TRBD1
clone_size: -
v_call: TRBV28
cdr3_length: 14
j_call: TRBJ1-1

cdr3_nt: TGTGCCACCAGTGACCGGGACTGGGAGTTCTTC
cdr3_aa: CATSDRDWEFF
d_call: -
clone_size: -
v_call: TRBV24-1
cdr3_length: 11
j_call: TRBJ2-4

cdr3_nt: TGTGCCAGCAGCCAAGTCCTAGTGAGGGGGCCCGGGGAGCTGTTTTTT
cdr3_aa: CASSQVLVRGPGELFF
d_call: TRBD1
clone_size: -
v_call: TRBV3-1/TRBV3-2
cdr3_length: 16
j_call: TRBJ2-2

cdr3_nt: TGTGCCAGCAGCGGGTTGAGCGGGAGATACTACGAGCAGTACTTC
cdr3_aa: CASSGLSGRYYEQYF
d_call: TRBD2
clone_size: once
v_call: TRBV7-9
cdr3_length: 15
j_call: TRBJ2-7

cdr3_nt: TGTGCCAGCAGTCAAGACGGGACAGGGGGCAATCAGCCCCAGCATTTT
cdr3_aa: CASSQDGTGGNQPQHF
d_call: TRBD1
clone_size: -
v_call: TRBV6-4
cdr3_length: 16
j_call: TRBJ1-5

cdr3_nt: TGTGCCAGCAGCCATGCTAGCGGGGGTACCGGGGAGCTGTTTTTT
cdr3_aa: CASSHASGGTGELFF
d_call: TRBD2
clone_size: -
v_call: TRBV4-2
cdr3_length: 15
j_call: TRBJ2-2

cdr3_nt: TGTGCTAGTGCCCCCGGGGGAGCGGGAGGACCAGATACGCAGTATTTT
cdr3_aa: CASAPGGAGGPDTQYF
d_call: TRBD2
clone_size: -
v_call: TRBV12-5
cdr3_length: 16
j_call: TRBJ2-3

cdr3_nt: TGTGCCAGCAACCCCGGGGACAGGGGTTACGAGCAGTACTTC
cdr3_aa: CASNPGDRGYEQYF
d_call: TRBD1
clone_size: -
v_call: TRBV9
cdr3_length: 14
j_call: TRBJ2-7

cdr3_nt: TGTGCCAGCAGTGAACTAGCGGGGCACACAGATACGCAGTATTTT
cdr3_aa: CASSELAGHTDTQYF
d_call: TRBD2
clone_size: -
v_call: TRBV6-1
cdr3_length: 15
j_call: TRBJ2-3

cdr3_nt: TGTGCCAGCAGCTTACGTGGGGGCACCTACGAGCAGTACTTC
cdr3_aa: CASSLRGGTYEQYF
d_call: -
clone_size: -
v_call: TRBV28
cdr3_length: 14
j_call: TRBJ2-7

cdr3_nt: TGTGCCAGCAGTTTATCCCCGCAGGGGGCGGTCTATGGCTACACCTTC
cdr3_aa: CASSLSPQGAVYGYTF
d_call: TRBD1
clone_size: -
v_call: TRBV27
cdr3_length: 16
j_call: TRBJ1-2

cdr3_nt: TGTGCCAGCAGCTTGACTTGGACTAGCGGGGGGGCAGATGAGCAGTTCTTC
cdr3_aa: CASSLTWTSGGADEQFF
d_call: TRBD2
clone_size: -
v_call: TRBV5-6
cdr3_length: 17
j_call: TRBJ2-1

cdr3_nt: TGTGCCACCAGTGATTCAAGACAGGGGTTTAACAATGAGCAGTTCTTC
cdr3_aa: CATSDSRQGFNNEQFF
d_call: TRBD1
clone_size: -
v_call: TRBV24-1
cdr3_length: 16
j_call: TRBJ2-1

cdr3_nt: TGTGCCAGCAGCTTAGTACTAGCGGGAGGGTATGCAGATACGCAGTATTTT
cdr3_aa: CASSLVLAGGYADTQYF
d_call: TRBD2
clone_size: -
v_call: TRBV11-2
cdr3_length: 17
j_call: TRBJ2-3

cdr3_nt: TGCGCCAGCAGTGTTGGACTAGCGGGGGGTGCGAACACCGGGGAGCTGTTTTTT
cdr3_aa: CASSVGLAGGANTGELFF
d_call: TRBD2
clone_size: -
v_call: TRBV5-1
cdr3_length: 18
j_call: TRBJ2-2

cdr3_nt: TGTGCCAGCACCCCTCGGGACATGAACACTGAAGCTTTCTTT
cdr3_aa: CASTPRDMNTEAFF
d_call: -
clone_size: -
v_call: TRBV6-5
cdr3_length: 14
j_call: TRBJ1-1

cdr3_nt: TGTGCCAGCAGTGGAGCCAGGGTGGACAATCAGCCCCAGCATTTT
cdr3_aa: CASSGARVDNQPQHF
d_call: -
clone_size: -
v_call: TRBV6-1
cdr3_length: 15
j_call: TRBJ1-5

cdr3_nt: TGTGCCAGCAGCGGAGGACAGGGGGCGCATGGCTACACCTTC
cdr3_aa: CASSGGQGAHGYTF
d_call: TRBD1
clone_size: -
v_call: TRBV7-9
cdr3_length: 14
j_call: TRBJ1-2

cdr3_nt: TGTGCCAGCTCACCAATGACAGGTGGGGAGCAGCCCCAGCATTTT
cdr3_aa: CASSPMTGGEQPQHF
d_call: -
clone_size: -
v_call: TRBV18
cdr3_length: 15
j_call: TRBJ1-5

cdr3_nt: TGTGCCAGCAGCCCCTGGAGCGGGAGGGCCGGTGAGACCCAGTACTTC
cdr3_aa: CASSPWSGRAGETQYF
d_call: TRBD2
clone_size: -
v_call: TRBV14
cdr3_length: 16
j_call: TRBJ2-5

cdr3_nt: TGTGCCAGCAGGAACAGGGGGCCCGGAAACACCATATATTTT
cdr3_aa: CASRNRGPGNTIYF
d_call: TRBD1
clone_size: -
v_call: TRBV6-5
cdr3_length: 14
j_call: TRBJ1-3

cdr3_nt: TGCAGCGTTAGGGGGTACACTGAAGCTTTCTTT
cdr3_aa: CSVRGYTEAFF
d_call: -
clone_size: -
v_call: TRBV29-1
cdr3_length: 11
j_call: TRBJ1-1

cdr3_nt: TGTGCCAGCAGCGTCGGTATTCGGGGAAACACTGAAGCTTTCTTT
cdr3_aa: CASSVGIRGNTEAFF
d_call: -
clone_size: -
v_call: TRBV9
cdr3_length: 15
j_call: TRBJ1-1

cdr3_nt: TGTGCCAGCAGCTTTCGACTAGCGGGGGCCTCCTACGAGCAGTACTTC
cdr3_aa: CASSFRLAGASYEQYF
d_call: TRBD2
clone_size: -
v_call: TRBV5-6
cdr3_length: 16
j_call: TRBJ2-7

cdr3_nt: TGTGCCAGCAGCCACACGGGGACTAGCGGGGGGCTATACACCGGGGAGCTGTTTTTT
cdr3_aa: CASSHTGTSGGLYTGELFF
d_call: TRBD2
clone_size: once
v_call: TRBV3-1/TRBV3-2
cdr3_length: 19
j_call: TRBJ2-2

cdr3_nt: TGTGCCACCCAAAGACTAGCGGGGGGCGGTGAGCAGTTCTTC
cdr3_aa: CATQRLAGGGEQFF
d_call: TRBD2
clone_size: -
v_call: TRBV9
cdr3_length: 14
j_call: TRBJ2-1

cdr3_nt: TGTGCCAGCAGCGTACTCCAGGGGACAGATACGCAGTATTTT
cdr3_aa: CASSVLQGTDTQYF
d_call: -
clone_size: -
v_call: TRBV9
cdr3_length: 14
j_call: TRBJ2-3

cdr3_nt: TGTGCCAGCAGCCAACCGGGACAGGGCACCGGGGAGCTGTTTTTT
cdr3_aa: CASSQPGQGTGELFF
d_call: TRBD1
clone_size: -
v_call: TRBV4-2
cdr3_length: 15
j_call: TRBJ2-2

cdr3_nt: TGTGCCATCAGTGACCTAGGACAGGGAGGAGAGCAGTACTTC
cdr3_aa: CAISDLGQGGEQYF
d_call: TRBD1
clone_size: -
v_call: TRBV10-3
cdr3_length: 14
j_call: TRBJ2-7

cdr3_nt: TGTGCCGCGGGGAGCGGGGGTTACCAAGAGACCCAGTACTTC
cdr3_aa: CAAGSGGYQETQYF
d_call: -
clone_size: -
v_call: TRBV21-1
cdr3_length: 14
j_call: TRBJ2-5

cdr3_nt: TGCAGCGTGTCATCGGGGGGCTGGGGGAACACTGAAGCTTTCTTT
cdr3_aa: CSVSSGGWGNTEAFF
d_call: -
clone_size: -
v_call: TRBV29-1
cdr3_length: 15
j_call: TRBJ1-1

cdr3_nt: TGTGCCAGTACTCACACCAACTCTGGAAACACCATATATTTT
cdr3_aa: CASTHTNSGNTIYF
d_call: -
clone_size: -
v_call: TRBV19
cdr3_length: 14
j_call: TRBJ1-3

cdr3_nt: TGTGCCAGCAGGAAAGGGGACAGAATCTACGAGCAGTACTTC
cdr3_aa: CASRKGDRIYEQYF
d_call: TRBD1
clone_size: -
v_call: TRBV2
cdr3_length: 14
j_call: TRBJ2-7

cdr3_nt: TGTGCCAGCAGCTTACAGGGCTCTTGGAACACTGAAGCTTTCTTT
cdr3_aa: CASSLQGSWNTEAFF
d_call: -
clone_size: -
v_call: TRBV5-4
cdr3_length: 15
j_call: TRBJ1-1

cdr3_nt: TGTGCCACCAGCAGAGTAAGGGGGACAGGGGAAGGCACAGATACGCAGTATTTT
cdr3_aa: CATSRVRGTGEGTDTQYF
d_call: TRBD1
clone_size: -
v_call: TRBV15
cdr3_length: 18
j_call: TRBJ2-3

cdr3_nt: TGTGCCAGCAGACGAGACAGGGTACCTAATTCACCCCTCCACTTT
cdr3_aa: CASRRDRVPNSPLHF
d_call: TRBD1
clone_size: -
v_call: TRBV28
cdr3_length: 15
j_call: TRBJ1-6